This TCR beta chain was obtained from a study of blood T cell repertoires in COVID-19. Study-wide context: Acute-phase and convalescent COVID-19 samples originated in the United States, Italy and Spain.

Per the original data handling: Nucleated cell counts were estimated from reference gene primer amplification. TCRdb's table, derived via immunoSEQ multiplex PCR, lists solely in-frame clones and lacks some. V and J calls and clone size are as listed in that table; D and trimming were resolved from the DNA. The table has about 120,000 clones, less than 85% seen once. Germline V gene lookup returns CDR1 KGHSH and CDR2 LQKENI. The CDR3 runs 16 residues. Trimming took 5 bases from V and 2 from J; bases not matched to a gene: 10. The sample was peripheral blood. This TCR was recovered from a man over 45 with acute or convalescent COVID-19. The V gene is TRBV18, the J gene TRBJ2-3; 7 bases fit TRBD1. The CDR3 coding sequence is TGTGCCAGCTCATCCGACAGGGACGGAATCACAGATACGCAGTATTTT. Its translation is CASSSDRDGITDTQYF.